These 13 T cell receptor beta chains came from one sample sequenced in a study of shared clonotypes between healthy human individuals. TCRdb's copy holds only in-frame clones and misses some; the assay was immunoSEQ multiplex PCR. The table has 2 million to 2.5 million clones, approximately 93% seen once; the top ten hold 0.39%. The sample was naive CD4+ T cells from PBMCs. Subset indicated: CD45RA+ positively selected. Receptors were obtained from a man younger than 35 in good health. Some clones in this sample may be carry-over from other donors' samples.

The chain employs TRBV19 and TRBJ1-1; D remains ambiguous. The V gene's germline CDR1 is LNHDA and CDR2 SQIVND (reference sequence). V lost 7 bases and J lost 1, with 13 bases in between. The CDR3 sequence is 14 residues long. The CDR3 nucleotides read TGTGCCAGTAATTTGGCAGAGAGGAACACTGAAGCTTTCTTT. Its translation is CASNLAERNTEAFF.

V and J are TRBV28 and TRBJ2-7, with TRBD2 matching over 8 bases. The germline V gene encodes CDR1 MDHEN and CDR2 SYDVKM. V shed 6 bases, J shed 0 bases, and the junction held 16 bases outside the gene matches. The CDR3 is made up of 18 amino acids. CDR3 in amino acids: CASRLGGGLAGFSYEQYF. The CDR3 region has the DNA TGTGCCAGCAGACTCGGGGGTGGGCTAGCGGGTTTCTCCTACGAGCAGTACTTC.

The CDR3 DNA reads as TGTGCCAGCAGCGTAGCGGTAGGGCACCCTTACCAAGAGACCCAGTACTTC. This gives the protein CASSVAVGHPYQETQYF. The V call is TRBV9, the J call TRBJ2-5, with D unresolved. The CDR3 is 17 amino acids. The V end lost 0 bases, the J end lost 0 bases, and 15 bases lay between the germline ends. Germline V CDR1 and CDR2: SGDLS, YYNGEE.

The gene calls are TRBV5-1 and TRBJ2-7, with TRBD1 matching 8 bases. Looked up from germline, CDR1 is SGHRS and CDR2 is YFSETQ. The junction had 0 bases not matched to a gene; V was cut back by 4 bases and J by 0 bases. The CDR3 covers 13 residues. The CDR3 is CASSGTGSYEQYF. The CDR3 region has the DNA TGCGCCAGCAGCGGGACAGGCTCCTACGAGCAGTACTTC. Complete variable domain (other parts from reference TRBV5-1 and TRBJ2-7): KAGVTQTPRYLIKTRGQQVTLSCSPISGHRSVSWYQQTPGQGLQFLFEYFSETQRNKGNFPGRFSGRQFSNSRSEMNVSTLELGDSALYLCASSGTGSYEQYFGPGTRLTVT.

The gene calls are TRBV4-1 and TRBJ1-5, with D perhaps matching TRBD1 (5 bases). Germline CDR1 and CDR2: MGHRA and YSYEKL. The CDR3 has 15 residues. The V end was cut by 3 bases, the J end by 0 bases, with 9 bases between. This CDR3 reads CASSHDSLSNQPQHF. In DNA, the CDR3 is TGCGCCAGCAGCCACGACAGTCTTAGCAATCAGCCCCAGCATTTT.

The genes are TRBV21-1 and TRBJ2-4; the tabulated D call, TRBD2, remains unverified against the DNA. TRBV21-1 is reported as a pseudogene. CDR3 length: 16 amino acids. In DNA, the CDR3 is TGTGCCAGCACTGCGAGAAGAGGATTATATGGAAACATTCAGTACTTC. It specifies CASTARRGLYGNIQYF.

This chain links TRBV5-1 with TRBJ2-3, with TRBD2 identical over 8 bases. The CDR3 extends over 16 amino acids. Germline CDR1 SGHRS, CDR2 YFSETQ. V lost 8 bases to trimming and J lost 4 bases; unmatched junction nucleotides: 15. CDR3 in amino acids: CASLAGAGRAADTQYF. DNA for the CDR3: TGCGCCAGTCTTGCCGGGGCCGGGAGGGCCGCAGATACGCAGTATTTT.

The CDR3 DNA sequence: TGCAGCGTTAGGGAATGGGGGGACACTGAAGCTTTCTTT. It translates to CSVREWGDTEAFF. The chain joins TRBV29-1 to TRBJ1-1; possible D gene TRBD1, 5 bases. The CDR3 totals 13 residues. Germline CDR1 SQVTM, CDR2 ANQGSEA. Deletions cut 5 bases from V and 3 bases from J, with 13 bases between.

The rearrangement joins TRBV9 to TRBJ2-7; D may be TRBD2 (5 bases). The CDR3 consists of 13 residues. V was clipped by 4 bases and J by 6 bases, with 14 bases between them. Germline V CDR1 and CDR2: SGDLS, YYNGEE. CDR3 DNA sequence: TGTGCCAGCAGCTCGGAGCCGGAGGTCGAGCAGTACTTC. Its translation: CASSSEPEVEQYF.

This clone appeared once. This sample also contains other DNA sequences that code for the same CDR3. J is TRBJ2-7 and V is TRBV28, with D possibly called TRBD1 or TRBD2 (6 bases each). This CDR3 spans 15 amino acids. V was trimmed by 5 bases and J by 4 bases, leaving 18 bases between them. The germline V gene encodes CDR1 MDHEN and CDR2 SYDVKM. CDR3 residues: CASSLGGGGAYEQYF. CDR3 coding DNA: TGTGCCAGCAGTCTCGGGGGCGGAGGGGCTTACGAGCAGTACTTC. The complete variable domain, with remaining parts taken from reference TRBV28 and TRBJ2-7, reads DVKVTQSSRYLVKRTGEKVFLECVQDMDHENMFWYRQDPGLGLRLIYFSYDVKMKEKGDIPEGYSVSREKKERFSLILESASTNQTSMYLCASSLGGGGAYEQYFGPGTRLTVT.

This chain uses TRBV27 with TRBJ2-7, with TRBD1 matching 8 bases. J lost 3 bases, V lost 6 bases, and 4 bases had no gene match. Germline assignment: CDR1 MNHEY and CDR2 SMNVEV (reference sequence). The CDR3 runs to 13 residues. Written as DNA, the CDR3 is TGTGCCAGCAGCATGGACAGGGACTACGAGCAGTACTTC. Its translation is CASSMDRDYEQYF.

The chain combines TRBV2 with TRBJ1-3; D remains ambiguous. In germline, CDR1 is SNHLY, CDR2 FYNNEI. CDR3 length equals 16 residues. V lost 5 bases and J 3 bases, leaving 17 bases between the germline ends. The CDR3 is CASSNPTPGLGNTIYF. The CDR3 DNA sequence: TGTGCCAGCAGTAATCCGACCCCCGGCCTTGGAAACACCATATATTTT.

The chain has TRBV18 and TRBJ1-3, with 8 bases aligning to TRBD1. The CDR3 spans 14 residues. The germline gives CDR1 KGHSH, CDR2 LQKENI. The V gene end was trimmed by 8 bases and the J gene end by 2 bases; junction bases not matched to a gene: 5. The CDR3 loop reads CASPDRETGNTIYF. CDR3 bases: TGTGCCAGCCCGGACAGGGAGACTGGAAACACCATATATTTT. Variable domain in full (rest from reference TRBV18 and TRBJ1-3): NAGVMQNPRHLVRRRGQEARLRCSPMKGHSHVYWYRQLPEEGLKFMVYLQKENIIDESGMPKERFSAEFPKEGPSILRIQQVVRGDSAAYFCASPDRETGNTIYFGEGSWLTVV.